Presented here are 26 T cell receptor beta chains from one specimen sequenced in a study of CD8 T cells in Susac syndrome. Reverse transcription of roughly 0.5 to 1 ug RNA used random hexamers. One entry per CDR3 protein, called by TCRdb with MiXCR from the immunoSEQ multiplex PCR reads. The sample carries about 140,000 distinct CDR3 sequences, about 94% recorded once. Sequencing was carried out using CD4+ T cells from PBMCs. These receptor sequences come from a human donor with Susac syndrome.

The V gene is TRBV20-1, the J gene TRBJ2-7; D is ambiguous. Trimming took off 0 bases at V and 3 bases at J, with 15 bases between the two ends. Germline lookup yields CDR1 DFQATT and CDR2 SNEGSKA (reference sequence). This CDR3 region has 15 residues. The CDR3 nucleotides are TGCAGTGCTAGAGATGAAGTTCTAGGCAACTACGAGCAGTACTTC. Amino acids: CSARDEVLGNYEQYF.

The chain joins TRBV7-2 to TRBJ1-2; possible D gene TRBD1, 6 bases. V was cut by 0 bases and J by 9 bases, with 17 bases left in between. There are 15 residues in the CDR3. Germline CDR1 reads SGHTA; CDR2 reads FQGNSA. CDR3 bases: TGTGCCAGCAGCTTAGCCCACATCTTACAGGGTAGCTACACCTTC. Protein product: CASSLAHILQGSYTF.

The chain employs TRBV5-4 and TRBJ2-7; tentatively, D is TRBD2 (5 bases). Trimming left V 4 bases short and J 6 bases short, with 14 bases between. Germline lookup yields CDR1 SGHNT and CDR2 YYREEE (reference sequence). The CDR3 loop spans 13 amino acids. This chain's CDR3 is CASSLALGGEQYF. For the CDR3, the DNA is TGTGCCAGCAGCCTGGCTCTTGGAGGCGAGCAGTACTTC.

The rearrangement links TRBV20-1 to TRBJ2-5, with TRBD2 identical over 9 bases. The CDR3 totals 16 residues. Germline CDR1 DFQATT, CDR2 SNEGSKA (reference sequence). V trimming: 5 bases; J trimming: 5 bases; junction bases outside the gene matches: 15. The CDR3: CSAQSGGSGGGETQYF. The CDR3 bases are TGCAGTGCTCAGAGCGGGGGGAGCGGGGGCGGTGAGACCCAGTACTTC.

In the case of this clonotype: One end of the junction varies from germline; a read error may be responsible. V and J are TRBV29-1 and TRBJ2-3, with 7 positions matching TRBD1. This CDR3 is 15 amino acids long. CDR1 and CDR2 from the germline V gene are SQVTM and ANQGSEA. The CDR3 sequence: CSAEIPGQTTDTQYF. The CDR3 coding sequence is TGCAGCGCTGAAATTCCGGGACAGACCACAGATACGCAGTATTTT.

The chain links TRBV3-1 to TRBJ1-5, with D hard to call. The CDR3 is 14 amino acids. V was trimmed by 1 base and J by 10 bases, leaving 14 bases between them. CDR1 LGHDT and CDR2 YNNKEL come from the germline V gene (reference sequence). The CDR3 DNA sequence: TGTGCCAGCAGCCAAGCTGGACTCTACACCCCCCAGCATTTT. It encodes CASSQAGLYTPQHF.

This chain links TRBV5-6 with TRBJ1-4; 8 bases agree with TRBD1. V shed 4 bases, J shed 3 bases, and the junction held 8 bases outside the gene matches. CDR3 length: 16 amino acids. Germline-derived CDR1 and CDR2 are SGHDT and YYEEEE. In DNA, the CDR3 is TGTGCCAGCAGCCGAACAGGGGGAGGCGCTAATGAAAAACTGTTTTTT. It yields the protein CASSRTGGGANEKLFF. Together with reference TRBV5-6 and TRBJ1-4, the CDR3 gives the full variable domain: DAGVTQSPTHLIKTRGQQVTLRCSPKSGHDTVSWYQQALGQGPQFIFQYYEEEERQRGNFPDRFSGHQFPNYSSELNVNALLLGDSALYLCASSRTGGGANEKLFFGSGTQLSVL.

The genes are TRBV2 and TRBJ1-1; weak D call: TRBD1 (5 bases). The CDR3 consists of 13 residues. Germline V lookup: CDR1 SNHLY, CDR2 FYNNEI. Trimming shortened V by 7 bases and J by 1 base, and 10 bases separated the two germline ends. The CDR3 sequence: CASNGGANTEAFF. CDR3 sequence (DNA): TGTGCCAGCAACGGCGGGGCGAACACTGAAGCTTTCTTT.

The J gene is TRBJ2-5, the V gene TRBV9; tentative D call: TRBD1 (5 bases). This CDR3 region has 14 residues. V lost 0 bases and J 5 bases, leaving 11 bases between the germline ends. The germline gives CDR1 SGDLS, CDR2 YYNGEE. This chain's CDR3 is CASSVDRGRETQYF. The CDR3 nucleotides are TGTGCCAGCAGCGTAGATAGGGGCAGGGAGACCCAGTACTTC. The entire variable domain, with the rest obtained from reference TRBV9 and TRBJ2-5, is as follows: DSGVTQTPKHLITATGQRVTLRCSPRSGDLSVYWYQQSLDQGLQFLIQYYNGEERAKGNILERFSAQQFPDLHSELNLSSLELGDSALYFCASSVDRGRETQYFGPGTRLLVL.

This clonotype occurred once. This chain connects TRBV15 to TRBJ1-1; 10 bases fit TRBD1. The CDR3 is 15 residues long. The germline CDR1 and CDR2 sequences are LNHNV and YYDKDF (reference sequence). J was trimmed by 3 bases and V by 4 bases; bases with no gene match: 5. CDR3 sequence (DNA): TGTGCCACCAGCACAACCGGGACAGGGGACACTGAAGCTTTCTTT. This codes for CATSTTGTGDTEAFF. Full variable domain (outside the CDR3, taken from reference TRBV15 and TRBJ1-1): DAMVIQNPRYQVTQFGKPVTLSCSQTLNHNVMYWYQQKSSQAPKLLFHYYDKDFNNEADTPDNFQSRRPNTSFCFLDIRSPGLGDTAMYLCATSTTGTGDTEAFFGQGTRLTVV.

The chain links TRBV10-3 to TRBJ2-7, with D possibly being TRBD1 or TRBD2 (5 bases each). The CDR3 spans 13 residues. V was shortened by 10 bases and J by 2 bases, with 15 bases between the two germline ends. CDR1 and CDR2 (germline): ENHRY, SYGVKD. The CDR3 DNA reads as TGTGCCACCCGGGACGTTCAGACCTACGAGCAGTACTTC. Protein sequence: CATRDVQTYEQYF.

The V call is TRBV27, the J call TRBJ2-6; D uncertain. V lost 9 bases to trimming and J lost 0 bases, with 15 bases between them. CDR1 and CDR2 (germline): MNHEY, SMNVEV (reference sequence). The length of the CDR3 is 16 residues. The CDR3 reads CASSPSDTSGANVLTF. In DNA form, the CDR3 reads TGTGCCAGTTCACCCTCAGACACCTCTGGGGCCAACGTCCTGACTTTC.

V gene TRBV20-1 combines with J gene TRBJ2-5; D may match TRBD1 or TRBD2 (5 bases each). Germline V CDR1 and CDR2: DFQATT, SNEGSKA (reference sequence). The V end lost 5 bases, the J end lost 10 bases, and 11 bases lay between the germline ends. This CDR3 comprises 10 residues. In nucleotides, the CDR3 is TGCAGTGCTCGACGGGGACGCCAGTACTTC. It yields the protein CSARRGRQYF.

The chain joins TRBV28 to TRBJ2-2; D is unclear. The germline gives CDR1 MDHEN, CDR2 SYDVKM. This CDR3 has 13 amino acids. With 11 bases removed from V and 3 bases from J, the gap between germline ends came to 13 bases. The CDR3 DNA sequence: TGTGCCTCAGTCCTTCGCCACACCGGGGAGCTGTTTTTT. This sequence encodes CASVLRHTGELFF.

The V gene is TRBV6-2 or TRBV6-3, the J gene TRBJ2-7; unclear D gene. The CDR3 loop spans 13 amino acids. Looked up from germline, CDR1 is MNHEY and CDR2 is SVGEGT. Deletions cut 6 bases from V and 2 bases from J, with 11 bases between. CDR3 DNA: TGTGCCAGCAGCCTCCCAGTGACCTACGAGCAGTACTTC. Amino acid sequence: CASSLPVTYEQYF.

In its sample, this clonotype was seen once. The rearrangement uses TRBV29-1 and TRBJ2-7, with D hard to call. Germline loops: CDR1 SQVTM, CDR2 ANQGSEA. V was clipped by 4 bases and J by 4 bases, with 20 bases between them. This CDR3 has 15 residues. Here the CDR3 reads CSVGGLGFFGYEQYF. CDR3 sequence (DNA): TGCAGCGTTGGGGGTTTGGGGTTTTTCGGATACGAGCAGTACTTC.

The chain couples TRBV29-1 to TRBJ2-7; D possibly corresponds to TRBD1 (5 bases). CDR3 size: 14 residues. V shed 4 bases and J shed 2 bases, with 15 bases lying between them. The V gene's germline CDR1 is SQVTM and CDR2 ANQGSEA. Here the CDR3 reads CSVVAGFGTYEQYF. CDR3 bases: TGCAGCGTTGTTGCAGGGTTCGGCACCTACGAGCAGTACTTC.

The CDR3 reads CSAKGGGQGSTDTQYF. The CDR3 DNA is TGCAGCGCCAAAGGGGGAGGACAGGGAAGTACAGATACGCAGTATTTT. The rearrangement links TRBV29-1 to TRBJ2-3; 8 bases agree with TRBD1. Germline V lookup: CDR1 SQVTM, CDR2 ANQGSEA. The CDR3 extends over 16 amino acids. The V segment lost 7 bases and the J segment 3 bases; nucleotides outside the gene matches: 15.

Written as DNA, the CDR3 is TGTGCCAGCAGTGAATTCGGTTGGGGTAATTCACCCCTCCACTTT. Amino acids: CASSEFGWGNSPLHF. V gene TRBV25-1 combines with J gene TRBJ1-6; D unclear. Trimming cost V 1 base and J 6 bases, with 10 bases left between them. The CDR3 extends over 15 amino acids. Germline lookup yields CDR1 MGHDK and CDR2 SYGVNS.

J is TRBJ2-5 and V is TRBV5-4; 7 nucleotides match TRBD2. This CDR3 contains 15 residues. The germline gives CDR1 SGHNT, CDR2 YYREEE (reference sequence). The V gene end was trimmed by 3 bases and the J gene end by 4 bases; junction bases not matched to a gene: 9. CDR3 nucleotide sequence: TGTGCCAGCAGCTCGCAAGGGGAGGGGTTAGAGACCCAGTACTTC. Encoded protein: CASSSQGEGLETQYF.

V and J are TRBV20-1 and TRBJ2-7, with D tentatively TRBD2 (5 bases). In germline, CDR1 is DFQATT, CDR2 SNEGSKA (reference sequence). This CDR3 region has 12 residues. Trimming removed 6 bases at V and 7 bases at J, with 16 bases between. The CDR3 sequence: CSARRPMGEQYF. The CDR3 DNA follows: TGCAGTGCCCGGAGGCCTATGGGAGAGCAGTACTTC.

The chain uses TRBV18 and TRBJ1-1; D is unresolved. This CDR3 is 13 amino acids long. The germline V gene has CDR1 KGHSH and CDR2 LQKENI. V shed 2 bases and J shed 7 bases, with 11 bases lying between them. As DNA, the CDR3 is TGTGCCAGCTCACCAGATCTACCCGTTGAAGCTTTCTTT. Protein product: CASSPDLPVEAFF. Complete variable domain (other parts from reference TRBV18 and TRBJ1-1): NAGVMQNPRHLVRRRGQEARLRCSPMKGHSHVYWYRQLPEEGLKFMVYLQKENIIDESGMPKERFSAEFPKEGPSILRIQQVVRGDSAAYFCASSPDLPVEAFFGQGTRLTVV.

The chain couples TRBV4-1 to TRBJ2-5; no firm D call. This CDR3 is built from 14 residues. Per germline, CDR1 MGHRA and CDR2 YSYEKL. The V end lost 1 base, the J end lost 4 bases, and 10 bases lay between the germline ends. The DNA for the CDR3 is TGCGCCAGCAGCCAAGGGCGTGCGAGAGAGACCCAGTACTTC. Its translation is CASSQGRARETQYF.

The V and J genes are TRBV6-6 and TRBJ1-1; D ambiguous. The germline CDR1 and CDR2 sequences are MNHNY and SVGAGI (reference sequence). The CDR3 extends over 13 amino acids. With 2 bases removed from V and 11 bases from J, the gap between germline ends came to 15 bases. The CDR3 nucleotides read TGTGCCAGCAGTTACGCGAGCACGCTGGAGGCTTTCTTT. This codes for CASSYASTLEAFF.

The chain employs TRBV24-1 and TRBJ2-5; 8 bases are shared with TRBD1. V was pared by 4 bases and J by 5 bases, with 11 bases of the junction left unmatched. Germline V gives CDR1 KGHDR, CDR2 SFDVKD. The CDR3 extends over 16 amino acids. The CDR3 nucleotides read TGTGCCACCAGTGACCCCACGTCCAGGGGGCAGGAGACCCAGTACTTC. Translating gives CATSDPTSRGQETQYF.

This chain joins TRBV12-3 or TRBV12-4 and TRBJ2-1; the D gene is possibly TRBD2 (5 bases). The CDR3 consists of 13 residues. V was trimmed by 6 bases and J by 4 bases, leaving 10 bases between them. CDR3 amino acids: CASSTDFYNEQFF. CDR3 sequence (DNA): TGTGCCAGCAGCACGGACTTTTACAATGAGCAGTTCTTC.